This passage covers 31 T cell receptor beta chains from one sample sequenced in a study of shared clonotypes between healthy human individuals. As defined, naive CD8 cells were CD45RO-negative and positively selected for CCR7, with terminally differentiated effector memory CD45RA+ cells excluded. Here immunoSEQ multiplex PCR was the method, and the copy in TCRdb shows in-frame clones only, minus some. Of approximately 740,000 clones listed, about 92% are singletons. The sample was naive CD8+ T cells sorted from blood. Receptors originate from a man in his thirties or forties in good health.

V and J are TRBV14 and TRBJ2-2; no clear D. Trimming took off 3 bases at V and 6 bases at J, with 20 bases between the two ends. The CDR3 sequence is 17 residues long. Germline V gene data show CDR1 as SGHDN and CDR2 as FVKESK. In DNA form, the CDR3 reads TGTGCCAGCAGCCAGAGGATGAGCGTAGGTCCGTCCGGGGAGCTGTTTTTT. Translating gives CASSQRMSVGPSGELFF.

The chain recombines TRBV27 with TRBJ2-3, with unresolved D. V lost 3 bases, J lost 0 bases, and 10 bases lay in between. CDR1 and CDR2 from the germline V gene are MNHEY and SMNVEV (reference sequence). This CDR3 is built from 15 residues. This CDR3 is CASSFTTTSTDTQYF. CDR3 in DNA: TGTGCCAGCAGTTTCACGACAACTAGCACAGATACGCAGTATTTT.

The chain joins TRBV7-9 to TRBJ2-1, with 12 positions matching TRBD1. Per the germline V gene, CDR1 is SEHNR and CDR2 is FQNEAQ (reference sequence). V shed 5 bases and J 8 bases; nucleotides not matched to a gene: 7. The CDR3 length is 15 residues. The CDR3 sequence is CASSNRDRGLDEQFF. The CDR3 nucleotides read TGTGCCAGCAGCAACCGGGACAGGGGGCTCGATGAGCAGTTCTTC.

The chain combines TRBV10-1 with TRBJ1-5, with unresolved D. This CDR3 has 14 amino acids. Germline loops: CDR1 WNHNN, CDR2 SYGVQD (reference sequence). V was pared by 6 bases and J by 2 bases, with 11 bases between. The CDR3 nucleotides are TGCGCCAGCAGCTTTCGACCGGGCAATCAGCCCCAGCATTTT. Its translation: CASSFRPGNQPQHF.

The chain employs TRBV6-5 and TRBJ2-7; maybe TRBD1 (6 bases). V lost 9 bases and J 1 base, leaving 10 bases between the germline ends. CDR1 is MNHEY, CDR2 SVGAGI, per germline. This CDR3 comprises 12 residues. Here the CDR3 reads CAREDRSYEQYF. The CDR3 nucleotides read TGTGCCAGGGAAGACAGGTCCTACGAGCAGTACTTC.

The V gene is TRBV5-4, the J gene TRBJ1-4, with 12 bases lining up with TRBD1. Germline assignment: CDR1 SGHNT and CDR2 YYREEE (reference sequence). This CDR3 has 17 residues. Unmatched junction bases numbered 5, after V lost 0 bases and J lost 5 bases. Here the CDR3 reads CASSLVGQGARNEKLFF. As DNA, the CDR3 is TGTGCCAGCAGCTTGGTGGGACAGGGGGCTCGAAATGAAAAACTGTTTTTT.

This chain uses TRBV4-1 with TRBJ2-7; D is possibly TRBD2 (6 bases). Germline assignment: CDR1 MGHRA and CDR2 YSYEKL. The CDR3 runs 15 residues. The ends were cut back, 1 base at V and 1 base at J, with 11 bases in the middle. The CDR3 spells CASSQAAGRSYEQYF. Written as DNA, the CDR3 is TGCGCCAGCAGCCAAGCGGCGGGACGTTCCTACGAGCAGTACTTC.

This clone was observed a few times. This sequence joins TRBV6-6 and TRBJ2-2; no clear D. Germline assignment: CDR1 MNHNY and CDR2 SVGAGI (reference sequence). CDR3 length equals 12 residues. The V end was cut by 0 bases, the J end by 7 bases, with 3 bases between. The CDR3 loop is CASSYSGGELFF. CDR3 bases: TGTGCCAGCAGTTACTCGGGCGGGGAGCTGTTTTTT.

The chain joins TRBV7-2 to TRBJ2-1; 9 bases match TRBD1. CDR1 is SGHTA, CDR2 FQGNSA, per germline. V trimming: 2 bases; J trimming: 2 bases; junction bases outside the gene matches: 4. There are 16 residues in the CDR3. This CDR3 reads CASSLSWDRAYNEQFF. The DNA of the CDR3 is TGTGCCAGCAGCTTAAGTTGGGACAGGGCCTACAATGAGCAGTTCTTC.

The V gene is TRBV5-6, the J gene TRBJ2-2; D is undetermined. CDR1 is SGHDT and CDR2 is YYEEEE in the germline V gene. V was clipped by 0 bases and J by 4 bases, with 7 bases between them. The CDR3 consists of 14 residues. The CDR3 region has the DNA TGTGCCAGCAGCTTGGCAGGAGCCACCGGGGAGCTGTTTTTT. Translating it yields CASSLAGATGELFF.

For the CDR3, the DNA is TGTGCCAGTAGCTTGCAGGGGTCCGCCGGGGAGCTGTTTTTT. Its translation: CASSLQGSAGELFF. The V and J genes are TRBV19 and TRBJ2-2; tentatively, D is TRBD1 (6 bases). The CDR3 length is 14 residues. V lost 6 bases and J lost 6, with 14 bases in between. In germline, CDR1 is LNHDA, CDR2 SQIVND (reference sequence).

This chain joins TRBV14 and TRBJ1-2, with D unresolved. CDR1 is SGHDN and CDR2 is FVKESK in the germline V gene. V was clipped by 0 bases and J by 5 bases, with 16 bases between them. This CDR3 is 16 amino acids long. CDR3 loop: CASSQEGPSDLYGYTF. DNA for the CDR3: TGTGCCAGCAGCCAAGAGGGTCCCTCAGACTTATATGGCTACACCTTC.

Of note for this clone: This sample includes further DNA sequences coding for the same CDR3. The chain recombines TRBV19 with TRBJ1-5; D unresolved. Trimming stripped 3 bases from V and 0 bases from J, with 6 bases between. The CDR3 extends over 14 amino acids. CDR1 and CDR2 (germline): LNHDA, SQIVND (reference sequence). The CDR3 DNA reads TGTGCCAGTAGTATCGGTGGTAGCAATCAGCCCCAGCATTTT. Translating gives CASSIGGSNQPQHF.

Details on this clone: Germline is not matched at one junction end, which may reflect a read error. The chain carries TRBV7-7 and TRBJ2-3; no clear D gene. Germline assignment: CDR1 SSHAT and CDR2 FNYEAQ (reference sequence). The CDR3 has 16 residues. CDR3 in amino acids: CASSPGKGRSTDTQYF. The CDR3 nucleotides are TGTGCTAGCAGCCCTGGCAAAGGGCGGAGCACAGATACGCAGTATTTT. Full variable domain (remainder filled in from reference TRBV7-7 and TRBJ2-3): GAGVSQSPRYKVTKRGQDVTLRCDPISSHATLYWYQQALGQGPEFLTYFNYEAQPDKSGLPSDRFSAERPEGSISTLTIQRTEQRDSAMYRCASSPGKGRSTDTQYFGPGTRLTVL.

The chain carries TRBV30 and TRBJ1-3; D gene uncertain. The germline V and J ends were trimmed by 1 base and 0 bases, with 7 bases remaining between them. The CDR3 has 14 amino acids. From germline, CDR1 is GTSNPN and CDR2 SVGIG (reference sequence). This CDR3 is CAWSDLSSGNTIYF. CDR3 DNA sequence: TGTGCCTGGAGTGACCTGAGCTCTGGAAACACCATATATTTT. The full variable domain, rest sourced from reference TRBV30 and TRBJ1-3, is SQTIHQWPATLVQPVGSPLSLECTVEGTSNPNLYWYRQAAGRGLQLLFYSVGIGQISSEVPQNLSASRPQDRQFILSSKKLLLSDSGFYLCAWSDLSSGNTIYFGEGSWLTVV.

This clone occurred a few times. The chain recombines TRBV30 with TRBJ1-5; the match to TRBD1 covers 8 bases. The junction had 3 bases not matched to a gene; V was cut back by 1 base and J by 7 bases. Germline V gene sequence: CDR1 GTSNPN, CDR2 SVGIG (reference sequence). CDR3 length: 13 amino acids. The chain's CDR3 is CAWSDTGGQPQHF. The CDR3 DNA is TGTGCCTGGAGTGACACAGGGGGGCAGCCCCAGCATTTT.

With respect to this clone: This CDR3 is also generated by other DNA sequences in the sample. The rearrangement joins TRBV4-1 to TRBJ1-5; D is uncertain. This CDR3 is 12 amino acids long. Per germline, CDR1 MGHRA and CDR2 YSYEKL. The ends were cut back, 1 base at V and 7 bases at J, with 5 bases in the middle. CDR3 region: CASSQVGQPQHF. The CDR3 DNA follows: TGCGCCAGCAGCCAAGTAGGCCAGCCCCAGCATTTT.

The chain carries TRBV10-1 and TRBJ1-3; maybe TRBD1 (5 bases). CDR1 WNHNN and CDR2 SYGVQD come from the germline V gene (reference sequence). The V end was cut by 2 bases, the J end by 0 bases, with 11 bases between. CDR3 length: 16 amino acids. The CDR3 is CASSEETGRSGNTIYF. The CDR3 region has the DNA TGCGCCAGCAGTGAGGAGACGGGACGCTCTGGAAACACCATATATTTT.

The rearrangement links TRBV4-1 to TRBJ1-2; 9 bases agree with TRBD1. CDR3 length: 16 residues. Trimming cost V 3 bases and J 4 bases; bases outside gene matches: 9. CDR1 is MGHRA, CDR2 YSYEKL, per germline. Here the CDR3 reads CASSHDAPGQGYGYTF. CDR3 nucleotides: TGCGCCAGCAGCCACGACGCCCCGGGACAGGGCTATGGCTACACCTTC.

The chain uses TRBV5-1 and TRBJ2-7; D is uncertain. CDR3 length: 15 amino acids. Germline CDR1 and CDR2: SGHRS and YFSETQ. V shed 4 bases and J shed 1 base, with 15 bases lying between them. The DNA for the CDR3 is TGCGCCAGCAGCCTCAACCTCGACATATCCTACGAGCAGTACTTC. This translates into CASSLNLDISYEQYF.

The chain joins TRBV7-9 to TRBJ2-7; 8 bases line up with TRBD2. Germline V lookup: CDR1 SEHNR, CDR2 FQNEAQ (reference sequence). The V and J ends lost 9 bases and 3 bases, in that order; junction bases with no gene match: 13. The CDR3 covers 15 residues. The chain's CDR3 is CASSPGGSGHYEQYF. CDR3 sequence (DNA): TGTGCCAGTTCCCCGGGGGGGTCAGGGCACTACGAGCAGTACTTC.

The V and J genes are TRBV27 and TRBJ1-5, with TRBD1 matching 10 bases. CDR1 and CDR2 (germline): MNHEY, SMNVEV (reference sequence). The CDR3 has 17 residues. V lost 1 base to trimming and J lost 4 bases; unmatched junction nucleotides: 7. The chain's CDR3 is CASSLLGTGVGNQPQHF. CDR3 nucleotide sequence: TGTGCCAGCAGTTTATTAGGGACAGGGGTCGGAAATCAGCCCCAGCATTTT.

As concerns this clone: Different DNA sequences within this sample yield the same CDR3. The gene calls are TRBV5-1 and TRBJ2-1; D perhaps matches TRBD1 (6 bases). Germline lookup yields CDR1 SGHRS and CDR2 YFSETQ. This CDR3 is built from 14 residues. The V end was cut by 4 bases, the J end by 6 bases, with 14 bases between. CDR3 amino acids: CASSLGADPNEQFF. In DNA form, the CDR3 reads TGCGCCAGCAGCCTGGGGGCAGACCCCAATGAGCAGTTCTTC. Full variable domain (missing parts from reference TRBV5-1 and TRBJ2-1): KAGVTQTPRYLIKTRGQQVTLSCSPISGHRSVSWYQQTPGQGLQFLFEYFSETQRNKGNFPGRFSGRQFSNSRSEMNVSTLELGDSALYLCASSLGADPNEQFFGPGTRLTVL.

V usage is TRBV11-2 and J usage is TRBJ1-2; possible D gene TRBD1, 5 bases. The CDR3 is 15 amino acids. The V and J ends lost 4 bases and 4 bases respectively, with 16 bases between them. Germline values: CDR1 SGHAT, CDR2 FQNNGV. The CDR3 DNA sequence: TGTGCCAGCAGCTCCATCTCTCAAGGGACCTATGGCTACACCTTC. Translating it yields CASSSISQGTYGYTF.

CDR3 protein: CASSLVDGRYSYEQYF. CDR3 bases: TGTGCCAGCAGCTTGGTCGACGGCCGCTATTCCTACGAGCAGTACTTC. This sequence joins TRBV13 and TRBJ2-7; D is ambiguous. CDR3 length equals 16 residues. V was shortened by 3 bases and J by 1 base, with 16 bases between the two germline ends. Germline V gene lookup returns CDR1 PRHDT and CDR2 FYEKMQ (reference sequence).

This chain links TRBV4-1 with TRBJ2-3; D may be TRBD1 (7 bases). The CDR3 is 18 residues long. The ends were cut back, 1 base at V and 3 bases at J, with 20 bases in the middle. The germline CDR1 and CDR2 sequences are MGHRA and YSYEKL. The DNA for the CDR3 is TGCGCCAGCAGCCAAGGAGATGCGGAGGGGGCGAAAACAGATACGCAGTATTTT. Its translation is CASSQGDAEGAKTDTQYF.

The J gene is TRBJ2-3, the V gene TRBV28; D might be TRBD1 or TRBD2, each matching 7 bases. Trimming removed 4 bases at V and 3 bases at J, with 11 bases between. This CDR3 region has 14 residues. CDR1 is MDHEN, CDR2 SYDVKM, per germline. The CDR3 sequence: CASSYQGGTDTQYF. The DNA of the CDR3 is TGTGCCAGCAGTTACCAGGGGGGGACAGATACGCAGTATTTT.

This clone appeared once. V gene TRBV9 combines with J gene TRBJ1-3; a possible D gene is TRBD1 (6 bases). This CDR3 contains 16 residues. Germline V lookup: CDR1 SGDLS, CDR2 YYNGEE. The CDR3 spells CASGDQGTLSRDTIYF. The CDR3 DNA reads TGTGCTAGCGGGGACCAGGGGACCTTGTCTCGAGACACCATATATTTT.

The rearrangement links TRBV27 to TRBJ2-7, with TRBD2 matching 13 bases. The germline CDR1 and CDR2 sequences are MNHEY and SMNVEV (reference sequence). Unmatched junction bases numbered 13, after V lost 2 bases and J lost 6 bases. The CDR3 is made up of 18 amino acids. The CDR3 coding sequence is TGTGCCAGCAGTTTAAGGACTAGCGGGAGCCTGTACGGGGGCGAGCAGTACTTC. Its translation: CASSLRTSGSLYGGEQYF.

The chain uses TRBV4-1 and TRBJ2-2, with D possibly TRBD2 on 6 matching bases. This CDR3 comprises 13 residues. Germline V gene sequence: CDR1 MGHRA, CDR2 YSYEKL. V dropped 3 bases and J dropped 6 bases, with 8 bases sitting between them. For the CDR3, the DNA is TGCGCCAGCAGCCAGAGACTAGCCGGGGAGCTGTTTTTT. Translating it yields CASSQRLAGELFF.

V usage is TRBV27 and J usage is TRBJ2-5, with 12 positions matching TRBD2. CDR1 is MNHEY and CDR2 is SMNVEV in the germline V gene (reference sequence). The CDR3 contains 18 residues. V dropped 6 bases and J dropped 1; count of bases not matched to a gene: 12. In nucleotides, the CDR3 is TGTGCCAGCAGCCCTTGGACTAGCGGGGCCCGGATCCAAGAGACCCAGTACTTC. As protein: CASSPWTSGARIQETQYF.